This entry lists 10 T cell receptor beta chains sequenced from one sample in a study of blood T cells in healthy people across ages. The use of a sample-barcoded 5' primer and a J-beta primer mix characterized a second PCR of roughly 6 to 11 cycles. TCRdb used MiXCR to reprocess the 5' RACE reads, holding one entry per CDR3 protein. Of over 1,200,000 distinct CDR3 sequences listed, 59% are singletons. What was sequenced was blood. The receptors were gathered from a man younger than 35 in good health.

The chain has TRBV9 and TRBJ1-1; D unresolved. Germline CDR1 is SGDLS and CDR2 is YYNGEE. CDR3 length equals 14 residues. V dropped 0 bases and J dropped 1 base, with 7 bases sitting between them. This chain's CDR3 is CASSVGEENTEAFF. DNA of the CDR3: TGTGCCAGCAGCGTAGGCGAGGAGAACACTGAAGCTTTCTTT.

This clonotype was picked up a small number of times. This chain links TRBV7-2 with TRBJ2-7, with a tentative D call TRBD2 (6 bases). V dropped 4 bases and J dropped 3 bases, with 10 bases sitting between them. The CDR3 totals 13 residues. Germline CDR1 is SGHTA and CDR2 is FQGNSA. CDR3 protein: CASSSVGGYEQYF. CDR3 bases: TGTGCCAGCAGCTCGGTGGGAGGCTACGAGCAGTACTTC.

This rearrangement joins TRBV20-1 to TRBJ1-1; the D gene is possibly TRBD1 (6 bases). The germline V gene encodes CDR1 DFQATT and CDR2 SNEGSKA (reference sequence). CDR3 length: 14 amino acids. Deletions cut 1 base from V and 6 bases from J, with 15 bases between. CDR3: CSARGGDIGSEAFF. CDR3 DNA sequence: TGCAGTGCTAGAGGCGGGGACATCGGCTCTGAAGCTTTCTTT.

The chain is built from TRBV4-1 and TRBJ2-7; D uncertain. Germline assignment: CDR1 MGHRA and CDR2 YSYEKL. This CDR3 is built from 16 residues. V was trimmed by 0 bases and J by 2 bases, leaving 14 bases between them. CDR3 DNA: TGCGCCAGCAGCCAAGATGTTCGGATCCCGACCTACGAGCAGTACTTC. Its translation is CASSQDVRIPTYEQYF.

In this sample, this clonotype turned up a few times. This chain uses TRBV5-7 with TRBJ2-7; D ambiguous. TRBV5-7 is classed as an ORF, of uncertain function. This CDR3 region has 11 residues. The V and J ends lost 1 base and 9 bases respectively, with 8 bases between them. The CDR3 DNA reads TGTGCCAGCAGCTTGCGCACACCGCAGTACTTC. This translates into CASSLRTPQYF.

The chain couples TRBV20-1 to TRBJ2-1; no reliable D call. V lost 7 bases, J lost 8 bases, and 12 bases lay in between. The CDR3 runs 11 residues. The germline V gene encodes CDR1 DFQATT and CDR2 SNEGSKA (reference sequence). The CDR3 here is CSESKGYEQFF. Written as DNA, the CDR3 is TGCAGTGAAAGTAAGGGTTATGAGCAGTTCTTC.

This clonotype has only a few counts. This rearrangement joins TRBV3-1 to TRBJ1-1; TRBD1 aligns across 7 bases. The germline V gene encodes CDR1 LGHDT and CDR2 YNNKEL (reference sequence). The CDR3 totals 14 residues. Trimming at V came to 4 bases and at J to 1 base, leaving 3 bases not matched to a gene. CDR3 residues: CASSRGQSNTEAFF. The CDR3 nucleotides read TGTGCCAGCAGCCGGGGACAGTCGAACACTGAAGCTTTCTTT.

This clonotype appeared a single time. CDR3: CASSPRGAEEQYF. The CDR3 bases are TGTGCCAGCAGCCCCCGGGGCGCGGAGGAGCAGTACTTC. The chain combines TRBV5-4 with TRBJ2-5; TRBD1 or TRBD2 may be the D gene (5 bases each). This CDR3 is built from 13 residues. V dropped 4 bases and J dropped 11 bases, with 18 bases sitting between them. Germline assignment: CDR1 SGHNT and CDR2 YYREEE (reference sequence).

In its sample, this clonotype was seen a few times. J is TRBJ2-3 and V is TRBV4-2; 7 bases match TRBD1. From germline, CDR1 is LGHNA and CDR2 YNFKEQ. The CDR3 spans 15 residues. V lost 0 bases to trimming and J lost 5 bases; unmatched junction nucleotides: 5. The CDR3 DNA follows: TGTGCCAGCAGCCAAGAGGACCGACAGGGAGATACGCAGTATTTT. Translating gives CASSQEDRQGDTQYF.

This clonotype was observed a few times. The J gene is TRBJ2-3, the V gene TRBV29-1; maybe TRBD1 (6 bases). V gave up 7 bases and J gave up 5 bases, with 10 bases separating them. Germline V gives CDR1 SQVTM, CDR2 ANQGSEA. The CDR3 loop spans 11 amino acids. The CDR3 sequence: CSGPQGDTQYF. CDR3 nucleotide sequence: TGCAGCGGTCCACAGGGAGATACGCAGTATTTT.